The 5 T cell receptor beta chains below all came from one sample that was sequenced in a study of cytomegalovirus exposure and HLA in healthy donors. Profiling relied on immunoSEQ multiplex PCR, and the TCRdb table lists in-frame clones only, not all of them. Found here are about 78,000 clones, approximately 95% of them singletons; the top ten hold roughly 1.5%. The sequencing input was PBMCs. The receptors originated from a man younger than 30 in good health and CMV-seropositive.

This clone has only a few counts. The rearrangement links TRBV9 to TRBJ1-1; weak D call: TRBD1 (5 bases). V was trimmed by 0 bases and J by 0 bases, leaving 21 bases between them. Germline CDR1 reads SGDLS; CDR2 reads YYNGEE. CDR3 length equals 19 residues. As DNA, the CDR3 is TGTGCCAGCAGCGTAGCAGGGTGGGGCGACAGTACTTTGAACACTGAAGCTTTCTTT. Protein sequence: CASSVAGWGDSTLNTEAFF. Complete variable domain (other parts from reference TRBV9 and TRBJ1-1): DSGVTQTPKHLITATGQRVTLRCSPRSGDLSVYWYQQSLDQGLQFLIQYYNGEERAKGNILERFSAQQFPDLHSELNLSSLELGDSALYFCASSVAGWGDSTLNTEAFFGQGTRLTVV.

This chain links TRBV11-2 with TRBJ2-1; 8 bases are a match to TRBD2. CDR1 and CDR2 from the germline V gene are SGHAT and FQNNGV. The CDR3 covers 16 residues. The V and J ends lost 1 base and 8 bases, in that order; junction bases with no gene match: 10. The CDR3 loop reads CASSLGGLAGSYEQFF. The DNA of the CDR3 is TGTGCCAGCAGCTTAGGCGGGCTAGCGGGTAGCTATGAGCAGTTCTTC.

The V call is TRBV30, the J call TRBJ2-3, with TRBD2 matching 10 bases. Trimming cost V 3 bases and J 1 base; bases outside gene matches: 4. Looked up from germline, CDR1 is GTSNPN and CDR2 is SVGIG (reference sequence). The length of the CDR3 is 15 residues. The CDR3 protein is CAWRTGTSGTDTQYF. CDR3 sequence (DNA): TGTGCCTGGAGAACCGGGACTAGCGGCACAGATACGCAGTATTTT.

The chain uses TRBV4-1 and TRBJ1-2, with TRBD1 as a possible D gene (6 bases). The CDR3 consists of 15 residues. Germline CDR1 MGHRA, CDR2 YSYEKL. Between the trimmed V and J ends, which lost 4 bases and 4 bases, there was a span of 16 bases. The CDR3 reads CASSLRDTAPYGYTF. Here the CDR3 DNA reads TGCGCCAGCAGCCTCCGGGACACGGCGCCCTATGGCTACACCTTC.

J is TRBJ1-5 and V is TRBV7-8; D remains ambiguous. Germline V gives CDR1 SGHVS, CDR2 FQNEAQ. This CDR3 spans 13 amino acids. V lost 4 bases, J lost 5 bases, and 9 bases lay in between. CDR3: CASSYDRDQPQHF. The CDR3 DNA is TGTGCCAGCAGCTACGATAGAGATCAGCCCCAGCATTTT.